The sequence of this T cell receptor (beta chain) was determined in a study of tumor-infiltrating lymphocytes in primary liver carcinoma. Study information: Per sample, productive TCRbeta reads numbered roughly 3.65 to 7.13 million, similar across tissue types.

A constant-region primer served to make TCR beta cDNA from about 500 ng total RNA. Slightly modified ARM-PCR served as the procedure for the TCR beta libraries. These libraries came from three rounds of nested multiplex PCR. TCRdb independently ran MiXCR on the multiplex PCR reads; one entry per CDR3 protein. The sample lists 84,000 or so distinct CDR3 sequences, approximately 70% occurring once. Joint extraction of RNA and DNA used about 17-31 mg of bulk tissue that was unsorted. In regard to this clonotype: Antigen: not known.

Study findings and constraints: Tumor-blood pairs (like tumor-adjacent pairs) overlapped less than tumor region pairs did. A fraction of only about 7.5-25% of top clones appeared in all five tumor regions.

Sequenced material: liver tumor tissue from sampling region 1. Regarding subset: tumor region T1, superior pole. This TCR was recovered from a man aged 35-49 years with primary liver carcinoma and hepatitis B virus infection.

CDR3 sequence (DNA): TGTGCCAGCAGCACAGGGACAGGGGAGCTGTTTTTT. The encoded protein is CASSTGTGELFF. The chain couples TRBV12-3 or TRBV12-4 to TRBJ2-2; D might be TRBD1 (6 bases). The CDR3 extends over 12 amino acids. Trimming cost V 6 bases and J 8 bases, with 10 bases left between them.